This T cell receptor (beta chain) comes out of a study of read filtering for tumor transcriptome and immune sequencing. Molecular barcoded adaptors covering alpha/delta and beta/gamma chains were used on approximately 400 ng RNA. TCRdb reprocessed the reads via MiXCR and lists one record per CDR3 protein. The sample comprises fewer than 35,000 distinct CDR3 sequences, less than 20% of which are singletons, and approximately 16% rests with the top ten. This CDR3 region has 11 residues. Trimming removed 11 bases from V and 14 bases from J; junction bases left unmatched: 8. CDR1 and CDR2 from the germline V gene are ENHRY and SYGVKD. This clonotype rates as medium-sized. Bone marrow was sampled from every patient at the time of active disease.

Input material: a population of CD138-negative cells sorted from bone marrow. The receptor was derived from a donor at least 40 years old with multiple myeloma. The chain is built from TRBV10-3 and TRBJ2-1, with 11 bases matching TRBD2. CDR3 sequence: CARAASGRKFF. The CDR3 nucleotides are TGTGCCCGCGCTGCTAGCGGGAGGAAGTTCTTC.